This TCR beta chain was obtained from a study of blood T cell repertoires in COVID-19. Some clones are missing from TCRdb's copy, which holds only in-frame ones; the method was immunoSEQ multiplex PCR. The table has more than 140,000 clones, 85% to 90% seen once. Looked up from germline, CDR1 is MDHEN and CDR2 is SYDVKM. Trimming took off 6 bases at V and 0 bases at J, with 10 bases between the two ends. The CDR3 has 14 amino acids. The V call is TRBV28, the J call TRBJ2-3, with a tentative D call TRBD1 (6 bases). Sequencing was carried out using peripheral blood. This TCR was sampled from a woman aged 60-70 years with acute or convalescent COVID-19. The CDR3 here is CASSPGGSTDTQYF. In DNA form, the CDR3 reads TGTGCCAGCAGCCCTGGGGGCAGCACAGATACGCAGTATTTT.